This T cell receptor (beta chain) originates from a study of T cells in Graves' hyperthyroidism and ophthalmopathy. This clonotype was found many times. From RNA transcripts, TCR beta CDR3 regions were amplified. HTBI primers were employed in a first-round RT-PCR of the TCR CDR3. From the multiplex PCR reads, TCRdb called clonotypes with MiXCR, one entry per CDR3 protein. The sample lists around 350,000 distinct CDR3 sequences, about 14% seen once, with about 20% in the top ten. Trimming left V 7 bases short and J 7 bases short, with 22 bases between. CDR1 is MDHEN and CDR2 is SYDVKM in the germline V gene. CDR3 size: 15 residues.

The sequenced sample was blood. This TCR was recovered from a woman in her 30s with Graves' ophthalmopathy. The chain combines TRBV28 with TRBJ1-2; D perhaps matches TRBD1 (5 bases). This CDR3 is CASTDSVWGGGGYTF. DNA for the CDR3: TGTGCCAGCACAGACTCCGTTTGGGGGGGTGGTGGCTACACCTTC.